This record covers a single T cell receptor beta chain. Treatment here: roughly 20 received Ad26.COV2.S at low or high dose, single or two shots; several received placebo; per-sample allocation not given. At day 63 after the first vaccine or placebo injection, samples were drawn. Wuhan-strain spike was delivered by a replication-incompetent Ad26 vector. Sequencing used immunoSEQ multiplex PCR; TCRdb keeps in-frame clones, though not all of them. The sample comprises hundreds of thousands of clones, 92% of which are singletons, and approximately 1.6% rests with the top ten. Trimming stripped 5 bases from V and 4 bases from J, with 7 bases between. The CDR3 loop spans 12 amino acids. Looked up from germline, CDR1 is MNHEY and CDR2 is SMNVEV (reference sequence). The entry originates in a study of Ad26.COV2.S vaccination and SARS-CoV-2 variants.

The source of this sequence is a person aged 18-65 years who received the Ad26.COV2.S COVID-19 vaccine or a placebo. Here the sequenced sample was peripheral blood, taken in a trial of Ad26.COV2.S vaccine versus placebo. The gene calls are TRBV27 and TRBJ2-3; no firm D call. CDR3 bases: TGTGCCAGCAGTGATACCGCAGATACGCAGTATTTT. Amino acids: CASSDTADTQYF.